This entry describes one T cell receptor beta chain. Its antigen remains unknown. The sample belongs to a study of cytomegalovirus exposure and HLA in healthy donors. Points from the study as a whole: Apparent HLA restriction characterized most CMV-associated TCR beta chains in a later analysis. Several of the most significant clusters appeared linked to common viral pathogens, based on a later analysis.

13 Jbeta primers and 60 Vbeta primers were used for the PCR. Only in-frame clones appear in the TCRdb table, and some are missing; sequencing was by immunoSEQ multiplex PCR. The repertoire holds some 130,000 clones, with 70% to 75% as singletons. This CDR3 has 16 amino acids. The V gene end was trimmed by 7 bases and the J gene end by 3 bases; junction bases not matched to a gene: 9. Germline CDR1 is SGHVS and CDR2 is FQNEAQ. V gene TRBV7-8 combines with J gene TRBJ1-5; TRBD1 aligns across 10 bases. This TCR was sampled from a male donor in good health and CMV-seronegative. Sample: PBMCs. CDR3 sequence (DNA): TGTGCCAGCAAGAAGTCCGGGACAGGGGTCAATCAGCCCCAGCATTTT. Translation gives CASKKSGTGVNQPQHF.